Each of the 2 T cell receptor beta chains below was sequenced from the same sample in a study of T cell repertoires in cytomegalovirus infection. TCRdb fed the reads into MiXCR, producing one record per CDR3 protein. The sample shows a few hundred thousand distinct CDR3 sequences, approximately 17% of them seen only once. The specimen was CD8+ T cells from PBMCs. The receptors originated from a human donor in good health (CMV status not recorded). Some clones in this sample may be carry-over from other donors' samples.

This clonotype was counted between two and nine times. The chain carries TRBV11-2 and TRBJ2-4, with 10 bases matching TRBD1. Germline V gene sequence: CDR1 SGHAT, CDR2 FQNNGV. This CDR3 region has 18 residues. Germline trimming cut 5 bases from V and 3 bases from J; bases unmatched to any gene: 13. The CDR3 spells CASSRTPGTGENKNIQYF. The CDR3 nucleotides read TGTGCCAGCAGCAGAACACCCGGGACAGGGGAAAACAAAAACATTCAGTACTTC.

This clonotype showed up many times. The chain is built from TRBV11-1 and TRBJ1-1, with 8 bases aligning to TRBD1. The CDR3 is 17 amino acids. In germline, CDR1 is SGHAT, CDR2 FQDESV (reference sequence). The J segment lost 4 bases and the V segment lost 3 bases, leaving 13 bases of the junction unmatched. The CDR3 DNA is TGTGCCAGCAGCTTCGGACAGGGAACACGCGGGGGCACTGAAGCTTTCTTT. It translates to CASSFGQGTRGGTEAFF.